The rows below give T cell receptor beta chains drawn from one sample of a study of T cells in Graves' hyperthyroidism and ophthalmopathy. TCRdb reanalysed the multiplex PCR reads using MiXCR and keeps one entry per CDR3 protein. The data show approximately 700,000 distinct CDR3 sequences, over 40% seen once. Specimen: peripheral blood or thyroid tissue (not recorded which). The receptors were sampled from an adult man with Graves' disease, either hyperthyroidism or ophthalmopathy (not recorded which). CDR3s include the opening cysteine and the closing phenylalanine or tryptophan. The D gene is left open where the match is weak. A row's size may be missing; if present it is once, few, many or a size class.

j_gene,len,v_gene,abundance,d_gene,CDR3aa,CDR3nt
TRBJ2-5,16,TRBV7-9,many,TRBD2,CASSFGTSGGQETQYF,TGTGCCAGCAGCTTCGGGACTAGCGGGGGCCAAGAGACCCAGTACTTC
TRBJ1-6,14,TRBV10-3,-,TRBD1,CAISLGQPNSPLHF,TGTGCCATCAGCCTGGGACAGCCGAATTCACCCCTCCACTTT
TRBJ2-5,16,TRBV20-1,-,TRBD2,CSARSGTSGTEETQYF,TGCAGTGCTCGATCCGGGACTAGCGGAACGGAAGAGACCCAGTACTTC
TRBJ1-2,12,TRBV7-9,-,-,CASGLEGYGYTF,TGTGCCAGCGGCTTAGAGGGCTATGGCTACACCTTC
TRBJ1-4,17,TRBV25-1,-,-,CASSEFLVQATNEKLFF,TGTGCCAGCAGTGAGTTCTTGGTACAGGCTACTAATGAAAAACTGTTTTTT
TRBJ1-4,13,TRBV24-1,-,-,CATSDTANEKLFF,TGTGCCACCAGTGATACAGCTAATGAAAAACTGTTTTTT
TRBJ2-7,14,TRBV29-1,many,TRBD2,CSVEGASGSYEQYF,TGCAGCGTTGAAGGGGCTAGCGGTTCCTACGAGCAGTACTTC
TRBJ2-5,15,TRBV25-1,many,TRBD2,CASSDATGGQETQYF,TGTGCCAGCAGTGACGCTACGGGGGGTCAAGAGACCCAGTACTTC
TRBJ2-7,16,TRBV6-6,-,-,CASRDRGGTSAIEQYF,TGTGCCAGCAGGGACAGGGGGGGGACTAGCGCAATCGAGCAGTACTTC
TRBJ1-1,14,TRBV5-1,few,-,CASSLNSANTEAFF,TGTGCCAGCAGTTTGAACAGCGCGAACACTGAAGCTTTCTTT